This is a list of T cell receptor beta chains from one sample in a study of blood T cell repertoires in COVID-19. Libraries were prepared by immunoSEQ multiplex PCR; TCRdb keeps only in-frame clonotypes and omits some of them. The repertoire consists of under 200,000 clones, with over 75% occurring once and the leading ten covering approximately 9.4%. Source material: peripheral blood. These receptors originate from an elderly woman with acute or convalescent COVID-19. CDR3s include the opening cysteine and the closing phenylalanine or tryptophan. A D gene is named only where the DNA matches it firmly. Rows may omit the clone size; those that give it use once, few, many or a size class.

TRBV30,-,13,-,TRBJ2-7,TGTGCCCAGGGGTTCGGACAGACCTACGAGCAGTACTTC,CAQGFGQTYEQYF
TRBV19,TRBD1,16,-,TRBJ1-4,TGTGCCAGTAGTCCTAGGTTCGGGACAGGGAATGAAAAACTGTTTTTT,CASSPRFGTGNEKLFF
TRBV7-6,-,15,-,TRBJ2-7,TGTGCCAGCAGCCCTGGGACACTGAGTTCCTACGAGCAGTACTTC,CASSPGTLSSYEQYF
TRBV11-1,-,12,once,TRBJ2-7,TGTGCCAGCAGCCCTGGTCAGGACGAGCAGTACTTC,CASSPGQDEQYF
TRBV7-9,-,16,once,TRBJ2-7,TGTGCCAGCAGCCCCCCACAGACAGGAATCTCGTACGAGCAGTACTTC,CASSPPQTGISYEQYF
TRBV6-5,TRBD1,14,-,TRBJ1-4,TGTGCCAGCAGTTTTCAGGGGGCAGGAGAAAAATTGTTTTTT,CASSFQGAGEKLFF
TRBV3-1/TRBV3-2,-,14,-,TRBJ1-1,TGTGCCAGCAGCCCCCCGCGTGGGAACACTGAAGCTTTCTTT,CASSPPRGNTEAFF
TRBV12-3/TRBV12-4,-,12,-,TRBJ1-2,TGTGTCAGCAGTTTACACAGTTATGGCTACACCTTC,CVSSLHSYGYTF
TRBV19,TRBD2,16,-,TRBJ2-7,TGTGCCAGTAGTGCTGGGACTAGCGGGAGGAGGGGCGAGCAGTACTTC,CASSAGTSGRRGEQYF
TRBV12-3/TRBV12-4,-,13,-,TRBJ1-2,TGTGCCAGCAGTTTCCGGTCGGGGTTCGGCTACACCTTC,CASSFRSGFGYTF
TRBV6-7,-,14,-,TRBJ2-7,TGTGCCAGCAGTTACAGTCGACAGGCCGGACGGCAGTACTTC,CASSYSRQAGRQYF
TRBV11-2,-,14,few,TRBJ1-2,TGTGCCAGCAGCTTAGGGAGGGACCGGGGTGGCTACACCTTC,CASSLGRDRGGYTF
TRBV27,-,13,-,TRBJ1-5,TGTGCCAGCAGTTTATCCATCAATCAGCCCCAGCATTTT,CASSLSINQPQHF
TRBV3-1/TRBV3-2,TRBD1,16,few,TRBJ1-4,TGTGCCAGCAGCCGACCGGGACAGGGGACTAATGAAAAACTGTTTTTT,CASSRPGQGTNEKLFF
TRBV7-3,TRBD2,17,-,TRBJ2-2,TGTGCCAGCAGCCCGGGGACTAGCGGGAGGGGCACCGGGGAGCTGTTTTTT,CASSPGTSGRGTGELFF
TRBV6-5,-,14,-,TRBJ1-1,TGTGCCAGCAGTTACCTGGACATGGACACTGAAGCTTTCTTT,CASSYLDMDTEAFF
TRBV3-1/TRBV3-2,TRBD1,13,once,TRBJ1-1,TGTGCCAGCAGCCAGGGGACAGGGGGAAGGGCTTTCTTT,CASSQGTGGRAFF
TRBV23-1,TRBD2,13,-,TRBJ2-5,TGCGCCCCCCGGATAGGGGAGGGGGAGACCCAGTACTTC,CAPRIGEGETQYF
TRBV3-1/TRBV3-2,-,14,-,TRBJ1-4,TGTGCCAGCAGATTAGACGGACTTAATGAAAAACTGTTTTTT,CASRLDGLNEKLFF
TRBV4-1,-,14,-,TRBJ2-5,TGCGCCAGCAGCCAACCCCGGGAGCCAGAGACCCAGTACTTC,CASSQPREPETQYF
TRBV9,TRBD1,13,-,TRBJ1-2,TGTGCCAGCAGCGTAGAGGGGGCAGCTGGCTACACCTTC,CASSVEGAAGYTF
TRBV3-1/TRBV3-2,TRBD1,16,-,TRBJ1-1,TGTGCCAGCAGCCCCCGGACAGGGCCCCTGAACACTGAAGCTTTCTTT,CASSPRTGPLNTEAFF
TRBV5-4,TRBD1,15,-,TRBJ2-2,TGTGCCAGCAGCGCCAGGGGGCCGAACACCGGGGAGCTGTTTTTT,CASSARGPNTGELFF
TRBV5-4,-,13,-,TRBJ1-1,TGTGCCAGCAGCTTGGACAGGGACACTGAAGCTTTCTTT,CASSLDRDTEAFF
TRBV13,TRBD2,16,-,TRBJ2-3,TGTGCCAGCAGCTCTTGGACTAGCGGGAACGCAGATACGCAGTATTTT,CASSSWTSGNADTQYF
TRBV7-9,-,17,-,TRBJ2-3,TGTGCCAGCAGCTCTCACAGGAGGGAGATACCCACAGATACGCAGTATTTT,CASSSHRREIPTDTQYF
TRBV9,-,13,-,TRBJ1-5,TGTGCCAGCAGCCCCGGGGGGAATCAGCCCCAGCATTTT,CASSPGGNQPQHF
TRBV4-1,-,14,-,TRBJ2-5,TGCGCCAGCAGCTTTTCCCCCGGTTACGAGACCCAGTACTTC,CASSFSPGYETQYF
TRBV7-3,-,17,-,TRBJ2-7,TGTGCCAGCAGCTTAATGGGTGGCACAGGCCTTTCCTACGAGCAGTACTTC,CASSLMGGTGLSYEQYF
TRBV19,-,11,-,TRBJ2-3,TGTGCCAGTAGTACCCGGAGGACGCAGTATTTT,CASSTRRTQYF
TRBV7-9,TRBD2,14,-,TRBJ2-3,TGTGCCAGCAGCTTCGGTAGCGGGACAGATACGCAGTATTTT,CASSFGSGTDTQYF
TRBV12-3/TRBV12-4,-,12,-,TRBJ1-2,TGTGCCAGCAGTTCCTCTAACTATGGCTACACCTTC,CASSSSNYGYTF
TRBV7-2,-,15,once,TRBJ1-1,TGTGCCAGCAGCACCCCCTCTGGACAGCGGGAGGAAGCTTTCTTT,CASSTPSGQREEAFF
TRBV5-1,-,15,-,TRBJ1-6,TGCGCCAGCAGCTTGGGGCAGGGAAATAATTCACCCCTCCACTTT,CASSLGQGNNSPLHF
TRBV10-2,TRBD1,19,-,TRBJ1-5,TGCGCCAGCAGTGAGTCGAGGCAGGGGGCCGTCAATAGCAATCAGCCCCAGCATTTT,CASSESRQGAVNSNQPQHF
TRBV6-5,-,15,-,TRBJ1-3,TGTGCCTCCCGAGAGTCTGGGGGGAATGGAAACACCATATATTTT,CASRESGGNGNTIYF
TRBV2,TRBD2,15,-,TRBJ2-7,TGTGCCAGCAGTGTTGAGCTAGCGGGAGTCTTCGAGCAGTACTTC,CASSVELAGVFEQYF
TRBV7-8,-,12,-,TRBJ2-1,TGTGCCAGCAGCTTCCCTTTCAATGAGCAGTTCTTC,CASSFPFNEQFF
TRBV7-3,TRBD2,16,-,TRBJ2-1,TGTGCCAGCAGCTCAAATAGCGGGAGTTACTACAATGAGCAGTTCTTC,CASSSNSGSYYNEQFF
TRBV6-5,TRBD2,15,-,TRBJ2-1,TGTGCCAGCAGCCGTGGACTAGCGGGACACAATGAGCAGTTCTTC,CASSRGLAGHNEQFF
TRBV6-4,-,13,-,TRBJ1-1,TGTGCCAGCAGTGAGGACATAGACACTGAAGCTTTCTTT,CASSEDIDTEAFF
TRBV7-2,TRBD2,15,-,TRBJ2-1,TGTGCCAGCAGCTTTAGCGGGGGGGCTGGCAATGAGCAGTTCTTC,CASSFSGGAGNEQFF
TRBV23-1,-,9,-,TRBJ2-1,TGCGCCACATCCCATGAGCAGTTCTTC,CATSHEQFF
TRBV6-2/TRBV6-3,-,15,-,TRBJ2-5,TGTGCCAGCAGTTACTCGTCGAGCCTAGCTGAGACCCAGTACTTC,CASSYSSSLAETQYF
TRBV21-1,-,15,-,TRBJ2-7,TGTGCCAGCAGCAACGGGACAGCTATCTCCTACGAGCAGTACTTC,CASSNGTAISYEQYF
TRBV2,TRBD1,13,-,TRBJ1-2,TGTGCCAGCGGGGACAGGGGATGGTATGGCTACACCTTC,CASGDRGWYGYTF
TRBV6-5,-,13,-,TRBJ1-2,TGTGCCAGCCAGGGGCTTGACGGAAGGGACTACACCTTC,CASQGLDGRDYTF
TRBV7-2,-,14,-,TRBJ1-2,TGTGCCAGCAGCTTAGGGGGGACTTTCCATGGCTACACCTTC,CASSLGGTFHGYTF
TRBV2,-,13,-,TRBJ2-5,TGTGCCAGCAGCCGCGGGGCCCAAGAGACCCAGTACTTC,CASSRGAQETQYF
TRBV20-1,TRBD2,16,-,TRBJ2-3,TGCAGTGCTAGTCCCCCCCCCAGCGGGGTAACAGATACGCAGTATTTT,CSASPPPSGVTDTQYF
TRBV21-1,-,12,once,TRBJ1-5,TGTGCCAGCAACGACAGGGGCCCGCCCCAGCATTTT,CASNDRGPPQHF
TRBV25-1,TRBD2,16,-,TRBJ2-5,TGTGCCAGCAGTGAATCCGGACTAGCGGGAGGAGAGACCCAGTACTTC,CASSESGLAGGETQYF